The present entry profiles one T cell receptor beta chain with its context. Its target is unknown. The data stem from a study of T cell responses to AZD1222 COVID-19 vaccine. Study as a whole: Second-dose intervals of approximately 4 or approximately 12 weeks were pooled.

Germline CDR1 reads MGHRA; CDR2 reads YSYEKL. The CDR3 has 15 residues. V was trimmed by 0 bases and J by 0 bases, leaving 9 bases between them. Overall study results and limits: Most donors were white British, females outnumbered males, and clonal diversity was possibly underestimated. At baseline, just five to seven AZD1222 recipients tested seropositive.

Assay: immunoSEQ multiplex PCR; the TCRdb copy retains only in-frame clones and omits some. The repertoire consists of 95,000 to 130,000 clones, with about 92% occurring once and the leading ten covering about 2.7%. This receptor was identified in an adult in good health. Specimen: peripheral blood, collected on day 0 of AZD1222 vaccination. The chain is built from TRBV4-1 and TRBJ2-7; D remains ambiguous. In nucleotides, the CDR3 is TGCGCCAGCAGCCAAGAGTATGGAATCTCCTACGAGCAGTACTTC. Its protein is CASSQEYGISYEQYF.